This T cell receptor beta chain originates from a study of vaccination and CD4 T cells after COVID-19 (dated by TCRdb to the early 2020s). For the wider study: Every convalescent patient had a positive nasal swab PCR test for SARS-CoV-2, with mild disease in several patients and severe disease in one. The convalescent cohort included six males and four females, with two Hispanic individuals, seven Caucasians, two Asians and one multiracial person. Two doses of either the Pfizer-BioNTech BNT162b2 vaccine (n=8) or the Moderna mRNA-1273 vaccine (n=2) were administered to participants. Post-COVID blood samples from convalescent patients were collected a median of around 100 days after diagnosis, with a range of 35 to 161 days. Post-vaccine blood samples were obtained a median of around 74 days after the second vaccine dose, with a range of about 13 to 241 days. For stimulating the cultures, overlapping spike peptide pools were used, derived from SARS-CoV-2 as well as from the common cold coronaviruses HCoV-NL63, HCoV-OC43 and HCoV-229E. Control cultures received a CEFX viral epitope pool as the positive control, an HIV-1 Nef peptide pool as the negative control, or no peptide. The spike-specific CD4+ TCR repertoire was compared before and after mRNA vaccination in nine to ten COVID-19 convalescent patients and several infection-naive healthy vaccine recipients.

Reading the label with the study, this specimen's treatment or condition is: approximately nine-day PBMC culture with coronavirus spike peptide pools or control peptides (ViraFEST assay). The study used the ViraFEST assay, which expanded antigen-specific T cells with peptide pools and then identified expanded clonotypes by TCR sequencing. The convalescent patients' positive SARS-CoV-2 PCR tests were from March to December 2020, which was before the Alpha, Beta and Delta variants emerged in the United States. Each well held under 2.5 million PBMCs cultured in IMDM containing roughly 5% human AB serum and approximately 9.1 IU/ml IL-2, with about 10 ug/ml peptide pools added. Half of the culture medium was replaced with fresh IL-2-containing medium on days 3 and 7. CD4+ T cells were isolated after approximately ten days of culture through negative selection using the EasySep CD4+ T cell isolation kit. PBMCs were separated from whole blood using Ficoll-Paque Plus gradient centrifugation and then either used fresh or cryopreserved at -140C. In general, triplicate wells were set up for every culture condition.

The library was obtained by PCR. DNA from cultured CD4+ T cells underwent TCR sequencing with the Oncomine TCR Beta short-read assay at the Johns Hopkins FTIC core. The QIAamp micro DNA kit was used to extract genomic DNA from the cultured CD4+ T cells. Oncomine TCR Beta libraries from cultured CD4+ T cells were pooled using unique dual indexes and sequenced on an Illumina iSeq 100. On the study's bioinformatics: Non-productive sequences were removed, and CDR3s that did not start with C, did not end with F or W, or were shorter than 7 amino acids were discarded. The MANAFEST web application identified antigen-specific clonotypes by comparing peptide-stimulated wells against reference wells and other culture wells. For a clone to be called positive, the clone needed an FDR below 0.05, an odds ratio above 5, and a productive frequency above 0.1% in at least two of three replicate wells. A clonotype counted as cross-reactive if it showed significant expansion both in the SARS-CoV-2 spike wells and in at least one common cold coronavirus spike condition. CDR3 homology was assessed with Levenshtein distances (stringdist) and unrooted phylogenetic trees (ape) in R version 3.6.1. Using fastp trimming at Q25 and MiXCR clonotype assembly, TCRdb reanalyzed the public sequencing data and kept in-frame beta chains. Rows with a matching CDR3 protein are joined into one entry that keeps the most common DNA and genes. The authors' filters were not applied to this entry. The sample yields about 12,000 distinct CDR3 sequences; around half were counted once. The ten largest make up 10% to 15% of the sample.

On this clonotype itself: There is no known antigen for this receptor. No clone much larger than this one lies a single base away; base qualities are absent.

V drops 3 bases and J drops 5 bases, leaving 19 bases in between. The CDR3 sequence holds 16 residues, the cysteine and phenylalanine included. The read is trimmed to its CDR3 DNA, 48 bases read in frame from base 1. Points the paper makes about the study in general: The study included relatively few convalescent patients and did not analyze early timepoints after natural infection. Although the median number of SARS-CoV-2-reactive clonotypes went up from roughly 22 after infection to around 39 after vaccination, the increase was not significant. In convalescent patients, nearly all vaccine-specific clones (304 of 307) were found to be mono-reactive for SARS-CoV-2 spike rather than cross-reactive with common cold coronaviruses. In convalescent patients, a median around 86% of post-vaccine SARS-CoV-2-reactive clones were detected only after vaccination, suggesting vaccine-specific priming.

The clonotype originates from a human donor who had recovered from COVID-19. Input material: CD4+ T cells from blood, cultured in vitro. The receptor chain draws on TRBV12-3 or TRBV12-4 and TRBJ1-2, with the D segment identity uncertain. The CDR3 protein: CASSFGSLGGQYGYTF. The DNA is TGTGCCAGCAGTTTTGGTTCACTAGGAGGGCAGTATGGCTACACCTTC.